The 19 T cell receptor beta chains in this list originate from one sample, sequenced in a study of T cell repertoires in cytomegalovirus infection. Their recognized antigens are unknown. TCRdb ran MiXCR on the reads and lists one entry per CDR3 protein. The sample holds 700,000 to 950,000 distinct CDR3 sequences, around a third seen once. Here the sequenced sample was cultured CD8+ T cells from PBMCs, taken from culture after CMV antigen stimulation. The receptors stem from a human donor in good health (CMV status not recorded). Some clones in this sample may be carry-over from other donors' samples.

Ten or more counts support this clonotype. J is TRBJ2-1 and V is TRBV7-6; TRBD2 matches 12 bases. Germline V gene data show CDR1 as SGHVS and CDR2 as FNYEAQ. The V gene end was trimmed by 1 base and the J gene end by 0 bases; junction bases not matched to a gene: 7. The CDR3 covers 19 residues. In DNA form, the CDR3 reads TGTGCCAGCAGCTTAGGAGTTCTAGCGGGGGGGAGCTCCTACAATGAGCAGTTCTTC. As protein: CASSLGVLAGGSSYNEQFF.

This clonotype was recorded many times. The chain links TRBV7-2 to TRBJ1-2; D unclear. This CDR3 is 17 amino acids long. The germline V and J ends were trimmed by 3 bases and 3 bases, with 20 bases remaining between them. Germline CDR1 is SGHTA and CDR2 is FQGNSA. Here the CDR3 reads CASSFTRGWSLDYGYTF. CDR3 in DNA: TGTGCCAGCAGCTTTACAAGAGGTTGGAGTTTAGACTATGGCTACACCTTC.

In regard to this clonotype: Relative to the germline gene, one junction end is altered; a read error may explain this. The chain is built from TRBV14 and TRBJ1-1; weak D call: TRBD1 (5 bases). The CDR3 covers 12 residues. Germline assignment: CDR1 SGHDN and CDR2 FVKESK. The CDR3 sequence: CANSLRTQQAFF. For the CDR3, the DNA is TGTGCCAACAGCCTCAGGACACAGCAAGCTTTCTTT.

This rearrangement joins TRBV5-1 to TRBJ1-1, with TRBD1 matching 7 bases. CDR3 length: 16 residues. The ends lost 4 bases at V and 6 bases at J; junction bases unmatched: 15. Germline CDR1 reads SGHRS; CDR2 reads YFSETQ. CDR3 nucleotides: TGCGCCAGCAGCACGGGACAGAGCAATATGCTCTCTGAAGCTTTCTTT. Translating gives CASSTGQSNMLSEAFF.

This clonotype was observed a few times. The chain employs TRBV14 and TRBJ2-2; TRBD2 matches 8 bases. Trimming took 3 bases from V and 5 from J; bases not matched to a gene: 5. Germline CDR1 and CDR2: SGHDN and FVKESK. This CDR3 is 15 amino acids long. This chain's CDR3 is CASSQLAGTTGELFF. DNA of the CDR3: TGTGCCAGCAGCCAGTTAGCGGGGACGACCGGGGAGCTGTTTTTT.

This clonotype was counted only a few times. The rearrangement links TRBV23-1 to TRBJ2-1; D unclear. TRBV23-1 is given ORF status, its function remaining uncertain. V was shortened by 6 bases and J by 3 bases, with 21 bases between the two germline ends. There are 17 residues in the CDR3. The CDR3 DNA follows: TGCGCCAGCAGCCGTGGCTTTGTCGGGCTCGACTACAATGAGCAGTTCTTC. Translated: CASSRGFVGLDYNEQFF.

In its sample, this clonotype was seen a few times. The chain recombines TRBV7-8 with TRBJ1-3; the match to TRBD1 covers 7 bases. CDR1 is SGHVS, CDR2 FQNEAQ, per germline. Trimming removed 0 bases from V and 3 bases from J; junction bases left unmatched: 5. This CDR3 contains 16 residues. CDR3 sequence (DNA): TGTGCCAGCAGCTTAGCTCCGGGACAGTATGGAAACACCATATATTTT. The encoded protein is CASSLAPGQYGNTIYF.

This clonotype showed up just a few times. This sequence joins TRBV7-6 and TRBJ1-2; tentative D call: TRBD1 (6 bases). Trimming cost V 5 bases and J 6 bases, with 16 bases left between them. The germline CDR1 and CDR2 sequences are SGHVS and FNYEAQ. This CDR3 comprises 14 residues. The CDR3 DNA is TGTGCCAGCAGCGCCGAACGGGGGGCCGATGGCTACACCTTC. Protein product: CASSAERGADGYTF.

This clonotype was counted only a few times. This rearrangement joins TRBV6-1 to TRBJ2-3; D ambiguous. Trimming took 5 bases from V and 1 from J, leaving 13 bases between them. CDR1 MNHNS and CDR2 SASEGT come from the germline V gene. This CDR3 has 15 residues. This CDR3 reads CASSYGTERTDTQYF. The DNA of the CDR3 is TGTGCCAGCAGTTACGGCACAGAACGCACAGATACGCAGTATTTT.

This clonotype was counted a few times. This chain connects TRBV25-1 to TRBJ1-5; D is undetermined. Trimming removed 3 bases at V and 2 bases at J, with 8 bases between. Germline V lookup: CDR1 MGHDK, CDR2 SYGVNS. This CDR3 is 14 amino acids long. For the CDR3, the DNA is TGTGCCAGCAGTGATCTTCCGGGCAATCAGCCCCAGCATTTT. Encoded protein: CASSDLPGNQPQHF.

This chain connects TRBV6-5 to TRBJ2-3; tentatively, D is TRBD1 or TRBD2 (5 bases each). Germline V gives CDR1 MNHEY, CDR2 SVGAGI. V lost 2 bases and J lost 0, with 18 bases in between. The CDR3 is 18 residues long. The CDR3 loop reads CASSYIMGDLHSTDTQYF. The CDR3 DNA follows: TGTGCCAGCAGTTACATCATGGGGGACCTCCACAGCACAGATACGCAGTATTTT.

This clonotype occurred many times. The J gene is TRBJ2-3, the V gene TRBV7-8, with 9 bases lining up with TRBD2. The CDR3 has 16 amino acids. With V trimmed by 5 bases and J by 2 bases, 8 bases remained unmatched. Germline V CDR1 and CDR2: SGHVS, FQNEAQ. CDR3 in amino acids: CASSPLAGGTTDTQYF. The CDR3 DNA sequence: TGTGCCAGCAGCCCCCTCGCGGGGGGGACCACAGATACGCAGTATTTT.

The V gene is TRBV5-5, the J gene TRBJ2-7, with a tentative D call TRBD1 (7 bases). This CDR3 comprises 17 residues. Germline CDR1 reads SGHKS; CDR2 reads YYEKEE (reference sequence). V lost 0 bases and J 2 bases, leaving 18 bases between the germline ends. Here the CDR3 DNA reads TGTGCCAGCAGCTTGGCCCGCGGGCAGGGGGGAGCCTACGAGCAGTACGTC. Protein: CASSLARGQGGAYEQYV.

This clonotype has ten or more counts. V gene TRBV7-9 combines with J gene TRBJ1-1, with D maybe TRBD1 (6 bases). V lost 5 bases to trimming and J lost 2 bases, with 15 bases between them. CDR3 length: 15 amino acids. Germline values: CDR1 SEHNR, CDR2 FQNEAQ (reference sequence). For the CDR3, the DNA is TGTGCCAGCAGCCCACTGCCGGGACAAAACACTGAAGCTTTCTTT. Encoded protein: CASSPLPGQNTEAFF.

V and J are TRBV5-6 and TRBJ1-2; unclear D gene. The germline V and J ends were trimmed by 0 bases and 0 bases, with 9 bases remaining between them. This CDR3 has 15 amino acids. Germline CDR1 and CDR2: SGHDT and YYEEEE. The DNA for the CDR3 is TGTGCCAGCAGCTTGGATGACGGATCTAACTATGGCTACACCTTC. It codes for CASSLDDGSNYGYTF.

There are a few counts of this clonotype. Here the CDR3 DNA reads TGTGCCAGCAGCTTAGTTCGGACAAACCAAGAGACCCAGTACTTC. This encodes CASSLVRTNQETQYF. V is TRBV7-2 and J is TRBJ2-5; the D gene is possibly TRBD1 (5 bases). CDR1 SGHTA and CDR2 FQGNSA come from the germline V gene. The CDR3 spans 15 residues. Between the trimmed V and J ends, which lost 1 base and 0 bases, there was a span of 9 bases.

This clonotype was observed a few times. V gene TRBV14 combines with J gene TRBJ2-5; the match to TRBD1 covers 9 bases. The CDR3 has 14 amino acids. V was clipped by 4 bases and J by 4 bases; unmatched bases: 4. Germline-derived CDR1 and CDR2 are SGHDN and FVKESK. The CDR3 DNA is TGTGCCAGCAGCCGGCCGACAGGGGGAGAGACCCAGTACTTC. It encodes CASSRPTGGETQYF.

Comment on this clonotype: This sequence may be a read error, since a much larger clone differs from it by one base. This chain joins TRBV11-3 and TRBJ2-7, with a weak D call TRBD2 (5 bases). CDR3 length equals 13 residues. In germline, CDR1 is SGHNT, CDR2 YENEEA. The chain's CDR3 is CVSSLGGPYEQYF. CDR3 DNA sequence: TGTGTCAGCAGCTTAGGAGGTCCCTACGAGCAGTACTTC.

The chain has TRBV4-3 and TRBJ1-1; 7 bases are shared with TRBD1. Trimming took 3 bases from V and 7 from J; bases not matched to a gene: 5. CDR3 length: 13 residues. Germline assignment: CDR1 LGHNA and CDR2 YSLEER. The CDR3 here is CASSQTGTNEAFF. In DNA form, the CDR3 reads TGCGCCAGCAGCCAGACAGGGACAAATGAAGCTTTCTTT.